Below are 32 T cell receptor beta chains sequenced from a single sample in a study of control samples from healthy donors and cancer patients. Measured with immunoSEQ multiplex PCR; TCRdb has only the in-frame clones, and not every one. The profile covers more than 60,000 clones, with about 90% appearing a single time and around 6% taken by the ten largest. What was sequenced was PBMCs. These receptors were collected from a man aged 55 to 70 with colorectal cancer.

This CDR3 reads CASSPDRAGTDTQYF. The CDR3 coding sequence is TGTGCCAGCTCACCGGACAGGGCCGGCACAGATACGCAGTATTTT. V is TRBV18 and J is TRBJ2-3, with 8 bases lining up with TRBD1. The germline CDR1 and CDR2 sequences are KGHSH and LQKENI. The CDR3 has 15 residues. V was clipped by 3 bases and J by 1 base; unmatched bases: 3.

This clone has a single count. This chain connects TRBV4-2 to TRBJ2-2; D possibly matches TRBD1 or TRBD2 (5 bases each). CDR1 and CDR2 from the germline V gene are LGHNA and YNFKEQ. This CDR3 spans 16 amino acids. With 3 bases removed from V and 1 base from J, the gap between germline ends came to 12 bases. The CDR3 nucleotides are TGTGCCAGCAGCCACGGGGCTGGGGAGAACACCGGGGAGCTGTTTTTT. Residues: CASSHGAGENTGELFF.

The CDR3 sequence: CASRQTGVQPQHF. In DNA form, the CDR3 reads TGTGCCAGCAGGCAGACAGGGGTACAGCCCCAGCATTTT. The rearrangement uses TRBV2 and TRBJ1-5, with 8 bases fitting TRBD1. V was clipped by 6 bases and J by 7 bases; unmatched bases: 5. Per germline, CDR1 SNHLY and CDR2 FYNNEI. The CDR3 is 13 residues long.

V is TRBV30 and J is TRBJ1-2, with D perhaps matching TRBD1 (6 bases). The V gene's germline CDR1 is GTSNPN and CDR2 SVGIG (reference sequence). Trimming removed 5 bases at V and 5 bases at J, with 12 bases between. CDR3 length: 12 amino acids. CDR3 region: CAWSTGSYGYTF. CDR3 in DNA: TGTGCCTGGTCCACAGGGAGTTATGGCTACACCTTC. Full variable domain (missing parts from reference TRBV30 and TRBJ1-2): SQTIHQWPATLVQPVGSPLSLECTVEGTSNPNLYWYRQAAGRGLQLLFYSVGIGQISSEVPQNLSASRPQDRQFILSSKKLLLSDSGFYLCAWSTGSYGYTFGSGTRLTVV.

This clone has only one observation. The chain recombines TRBV10-3 with TRBJ1-3, with 7 bases lining up with TRBD1. CDR3 length: 16 residues. Germline CDR1 reads ENHRY; CDR2 reads SYGVKD. J lost 0 bases, V lost 4 bases, and 6 bases had no gene match. In DNA, the CDR3 is TGTGCCATCAGTGTAGGACAGGAACTCTCTGGAAACACCATATATTTT. It yields the protein CAISVGQELSGNTIYF.

This clone has a single count. The J gene is TRBJ2-7, the V gene TRBV6-6; 7 bases map to TRBD2. In germline, CDR1 is MNHNY, CDR2 SVGAGI (reference sequence). CDR3 length: 14 residues. J gave up 4 bases and V 7 bases, and 10 bases lay outside the gene matches. The CDR3 reads CASTRGGGRYEQYF. The CDR3 DNA reads as TGTGCCAGCACCCGGGGCGGGGGTAGGTACGAGCAGTACTTC.

The chain joins TRBV4-2 to TRBJ1-2; D gene ambiguous. The CDR3 consists of 14 residues. CDR1 is LGHNA, CDR2 YNFKEQ, per germline. The V end lost 2 bases, the J end lost 1 base, and 8 bases lay between the germline ends. The CDR3 DNA reads as TGTGCCAGCAGCCAACAACGGGGTAACTATGGCTACACCTTC. Amino acid sequence: CASSQQRGNYGYTF.

The chain uses TRBV7-2 and TRBJ2-5, with TRBD1 identical over 7 bases. The CDR3 contains 14 residues. Per germline, CDR1 SGHTA and CDR2 FQGNSA. V was clipped by 5 bases and J by 1 base; unmatched bases: 4. The CDR3 DNA is TGTGCCAGCAGCAAAGGGGGCAGCCAAGAGACCCAGTACTTC. Protein: CASSKGGSQETQYF. Variable domain in full (rest from reference TRBV7-2 and TRBJ2-5): GAGVSQSPSNKVTEKGKDVELRCDPISGHTALYWYRQSLGQGLEFLIYFQGNSAPDKSGLPSDRFSAERTGGSVSTLTIQRTQQEDSAVYLCASSKGGSQETQYFGPGTRLLVL.

The chain carries TRBV6-6 and TRBJ2-7; no clear D gene. The CDR3 sequence is 13 residues long. The germline gives CDR1 MNHNY, CDR2 SVGAGI (reference sequence). V shed 6 bases and J shed 0 bases, with 9 bases lying between them. This CDR3 is CASRLGTSYEQYF. CDR3 nucleotides: TGTGCCAGCAGACTTGGCACCTCCTACGAGCAGTACTTC.

The rearrangement uses TRBV5-4 and TRBJ2-1; weak D call: TRBD1 (5 bases). The CDR3 is 14 amino acids. Germline loops: CDR1 SGHNT, CDR2 YYREEE (reference sequence). Trimming cost V 0 bases and J 8 bases, with 12 bases left between them. The DNA of the CDR3 is TGTGCCAGCAGCTTGGAGGGGCCAGGCGATGAGCAGTTCTTC. The encoded protein is CASSLEGPGDEQFF.

The V and J genes are TRBV7-2 and TRBJ1-5, with TRBD1 matching 7 bases. Germline V gives CDR1 SGHTA, CDR2 FQGNSA. The CDR3 contains 15 residues. V lost 4 bases and J lost 3; bases outside the gene matches: 6. This CDR3 is CASSYHRGPNQPQHF. The CDR3 nucleotides are TGTGCCAGCAGCTATCACAGGGGCCCCAATCAGCCCCAGCATTTT.

V gene TRBV19 combines with J gene TRBJ1-1, with 10 positions matching TRBD1. The CDR3 contains 14 residues. V lost 5 bases, J lost 10 bases, and 10 bases stayed unmatched. Germline assignment: CDR1 LNHDA and CDR2 SQIVND (reference sequence). CDR3 DNA sequence: TGTGCCAGTAGTGACCGCTCGGGACAGGGGATAGCTTTCTTT. As protein: CASSDRSGQGIAFF. The whole variable domain, remainder taken from reference TRBV19 and TRBJ1-1, is DGGITQSPKYLFRKEGQNVTLSCEQNLNHDAMYWYRQDPGQGLRLIYYSQIVNDFQKGDIAEGYSVSREKKESFPLTVTSAQKNPTAFYLCASSDRSGQGIAFFGQGTRLTVV.

The chain links TRBV6-1 to TRBJ1-2; no clear D gene. This CDR3 has 14 residues. Trimming shortened V by 2 bases and J by 0 bases, and 7 bases separated the two germline ends. Germline V gene data show CDR1 as MNHNS and CDR2 as SASEGT. The CDR3 bases are TGTGCCAGCAGTGAACTGGGAGCTAACTATGGCTACACCTTC. This sequence encodes CASSELGANYGYTF.

The V and J genes are TRBV7-8 and TRBJ2-7, with 9 bases that match TRBD1. The V gene end was trimmed by 2 bases and the J gene end by 6 bases; junction bases not matched to a gene: 8. The CDR3 length is 15 residues. CDR1 and CDR2 (germline): SGHVS, FQNEAQ. The CDR3 DNA follows: TGTGCCAGCAGCTTACTTGGGGACAGGGCGGGCGAGCAGTACTTC. This gives the protein CASSLLGDRAGEQYF.

This chain joins TRBV4-1 and TRBJ1-4; D gene uncertain. There are 16 residues in the CDR3. Germline V gives CDR1 MGHRA, CDR2 YSYEKL. Trimming removed 4 bases at V and 3 bases at J, with 15 bases between. The CDR3 nucleotides read TGCGCCAGCAGCCCTCTTCCCGGGAGGGCTAATGAAAAACTGTTTTTT. This sequence encodes CASSPLPGRANEKLFF.

CDR3 in amino acids: CASSPPAGQGGTPLHF. CDR3 nucleotides: TGTGCCAGCTCACCACCGGCGGGACAGGGAGGAACACCCCTCCACTTT. This rearrangement joins TRBV18 to TRBJ1-6, with 9 bases that match TRBD1. Germline-derived CDR1 and CDR2 are KGHSH and LQKENI. The CDR3 is 16 residues long. V gave up 0 bases and J gave up 11 bases; unmatched junction bases: 8. Together with reference TRBV18 and TRBJ1-6, the CDR3 gives the full variable domain: NAGVMQNPRHLVRRRGQEARLRCSPMKGHSHVYWYRQLPEEGLKFMVYLQKENIIDESGMPKERFSAEFPKEGPSILRIQQVVRGDSAAYFCASSPPAGQGGTPLHFGNGTRLTVT.

This rearrangement joins TRBV3-1 (or the pseudogene TRBV3-2) to TRBJ2-7, with D perhaps matching TRBD1 or TRBD2 (6 bases each). This CDR3 region has 14 residues. Germline V gene data show CDR1 as LGHDT and CDR2 as YNNKEL (reference sequence). V dropped 1 base and J dropped 6 bases, with 13 bases sitting between them. CDR3 sequence reads: CASSQGFRGLEQYF. CDR3 DNA: TGTGCCAGCAGCCAAGGCTTCAGGGGACTCGAGCAGTACTTC.

J is TRBJ1-6 and V is TRBV6-5, with D possibly being TRBD1 (6 bases). The germline gives CDR1 MNHEY, CDR2 SVGAGI. The CDR3 runs to 16 residues. With 2 bases removed from V and 7 bases from J, the gap between germline ends came to 15 bases. Here the CDR3 reads CASSYLRDKFNSPLHF. In nucleotides, the CDR3 is TGTGCCAGCAGTTACCTCCGGGACAAATTCAATTCACCCCTCCACTTT.

The rearrangement links TRBV18 to TRBJ2-1, with unresolved D. The V end was cut by 4 bases, the J end by 8 bases, with 9 bases between. CDR3 size: 12 residues. CDR1 and CDR2 (germline): KGHSH, LQKENI. CDR3 nucleotide sequence: TGTGCCAGCTCACTACTTAAGGATGAGCAGTTCTTC. It specifies CASSLLKDEQFF.

V and J are TRBV19 and TRBJ2-7, with D perhaps matching TRBD2 (5 bases). This CDR3 spans 11 amino acids. V was cut by 4 bases and J by 5 bases, with 6 bases left in between. From germline, CDR1 is LNHDA and CDR2 SQIVND (reference sequence). CDR3 sequence: CASSTGNEQYF. The CDR3 DNA is TGTGCCAGTAGTACGGGGAACGAGCAGTACTTC.

The CDR3 bases are TGTGCCAGCAGCAAAGGAAGGCATACCTCCGGAGGTCACTATGGCTACACCTTC. This codes for CASSKGRHTSGGHYGYTF. This chain connects TRBV21-1 to TRBJ1-2. TRBV21-1 is labeled a pseudogene. This CDR3 has 18 residues.

This clone was seen a single time. Its ends do not fully match the called genes, so a read error is possible. This chain joins TRBV30 and TRBJ1-5; the match to TRBD1 covers 9 bases. The CDR3 has 13 amino acids. The V gene's germline CDR1 is GTSNPN and CDR2 SVGIG (reference sequence). The CDR3 here is CAWTTGGNQPQHF. DNA of the CDR3: TGTGCCTGGACTACAGGGGGCAACCAGCCCCAGCATTTT.

The genes are TRBV6-4 and TRBJ1-1, with 8 bases fitting TRBD1. Germline loops: CDR1 MRHNA, CDR2 SNTAGT. Trimming cost V 6 bases and J 2 bases; bases outside gene matches: 8. CDR3 length equals 15 residues. The DNA for the CDR3 is TGTGCCAGCAGGGAAGACAGGGGTGCAAACACTGAAGCTTTCTTT. Protein product: CASREDRGANTEAFF.

The chain uses TRBV5-5 and TRBJ2-7; D gene unclear. The CDR3 sequence is 14 residues long. The V gene lost 3 bases and the J gene lost 0 bases, with 10 bases spanning the gap. From germline, CDR1 is SGHKS and CDR2 YYEKEE (reference sequence). CDR3 amino acids: CASSWSIPSYEQYF. In DNA, the CDR3 is TGTGCCAGCAGCTGGTCGATACCCTCCTACGAGCAGTACTTC. Full variable domain (outside the CDR3, taken from reference TRBV5-5 and TRBJ2-7): DAGVTQSPTHLIKTRGQQVTLRCSPISGHKSVSWYQQVLGQGPQFIFQYYEKEERGRGNFPDRFSARQFPNYSSELNVNALLLGDSALYLCASSWSIPSYEQYFGPGTRLTVT.

The CDR3 loop is CASSGDSGYGAKNIQYF. CDR3 coding DNA: TGTGCCAGCAGCGGGGACAGCGGATATGGGGCCAAAAACATTCAGTACTTC. The rearrangement links TRBV7-9 to TRBJ2-4, with 7 bases aligning to TRBD1. Trimming removed 5 bases from V and 1 base from J; junction bases left unmatched: 11. CDR3 length: 17 residues. The V gene's germline CDR1 is SEHNR and CDR2 FQNEAQ (reference sequence).

This sequence joins TRBV30 and TRBJ1-1; D gene unclear. Germline V gene lookup returns CDR1 GTSNPN and CDR2 SVGIG (reference sequence). The CDR3 has 12 residues. Trimming shortened V by 2 bases and J by 0 bases, and 4 bases separated the two germline ends. CDR3 nucleotide sequence: TGTGCCTGGAGTAAACTGAACACTGAAGCTTTCTTT. Residues: CAWSKLNTEAFF.

The chain carries TRBV6-6 and TRBJ2-1; the D gene could be TRBD1 or TRBD2 (5 bases each). Germline V gives CDR1 MNHNY, CDR2 SVGAGI (reference sequence). With 7 bases removed from V and 2 bases from J, the gap between germline ends came to 9 bases. There are 13 residues in the CDR3. This chain's CDR3 is CASTRDAYNEQFF. CDR3 nucleotide sequence: TGTGCCAGCACCCGGGACGCCTACAATGAGCAGTTCTTC.

This chain uses TRBV11-2 with TRBJ1-3, with D uncertain. The CDR3 runs 15 residues. Per the germline V gene, CDR1 is SGHAT and CDR2 is FQNNGV. The V and J ends lost 1 base and 8 bases respectively, with 15 bases between them. CDR3 sequence reads: CASSLGAGLWDTIYF. The CDR3 region has the DNA TGTGCCAGCAGCTTAGGAGCGGGTCTTTGGGACACCATATATTTT. Filled out from reference TRBV11-2 and TRBJ1-3, the complete variable domain reads EAGVAQSPRYKIIEKRQSVAFWCNPISGHATLYWYQQILGQGPKLLIQFQNNGVVDDSQLPKDRFSAERLKGVDSTLKIQPAKLEDSAVYLCASSLGAGLWDTIYFGEGSWLTVV.

The V gene is TRBV6-5, the J gene TRBJ1-2; 8 nucleotides match TRBD1. Looked up from germline, CDR1 is MNHEY and CDR2 is SVGAGI. The length of the CDR3 is 15 residues. V gave up 7 bases and J gave up 4 bases; unmatched junction bases: 11. The CDR3 nucleotides read TGTGCCAGCACCCCCCGGGACAGGCGGTCCTATGGCTACACCTTC. Its protein product is CASTPRDRRSYGYTF.

The chain is built from TRBV6-5 and TRBJ2-7; 10 bases line up with TRBD1. Germline V gene sequence: CDR1 MNHEY, CDR2 SVGAGI. V lost 7 bases and J lost 3; bases outside the gene matches: 6. The CDR3 has 14 amino acids. The CDR3 nucleotides are TGTGCCAGCATACCGGGACAGGGGTTCTACGAGCAGTACTTC. Residues: CASIPGQGFYEQYF.

This chain joins TRBV4-3 and TRBJ1-2; TRBD1 aligns across 9 bases. The CDR3 contains 16 residues. V was pared by 0 bases and J by 4 bases, with 6 bases of the junction left unmatched. CDR1 and CDR2 from the germline V gene are LGHNA and YSLEER. Written as DNA, the CDR3 is TGCGCCAGCAGCCAAGAGCCGGGACAGGGCCCCTATGGCTACACCTTC. Its translation: CASSQEPGQGPYGYTF.

This clone was observed once. The gene calls are TRBV5-6 and TRBJ2-3; TRBD1 matches 8 bases. CDR3 length: 14 residues. Losses at the gene ends were 2 bases for V and 5 bases for J; bases not matched to a gene: 4. Germline-derived CDR1 and CDR2 are SGHDT and YYEEEE. Here the CDR3 DNA reads TGTGCCAGCAGCTTCCAGGGGGCAGGAGATACGCAGTATTTT. It yields the protein CASSFQGAGDTQYF.